The source of this T cell receptor beta chain is a study of CD8+ T cells in alopecia areata. It was cDNA, reverse transcribed from extracted RNA, that served as the sequencing template. The method was immunoSEQ multiplex PCR; TCRdb's version includes in-frame clones alone and lacks a portion of them. The data show around 270,000 clones, 55% to 70% seen once. Treatment noted: oral pan-JAK inhibitor, 5-10 mg twice daily. The source material was CD4+ T cells sorted from blood, sampled at week 24, from a patient treated with tofacitinib. The clonotype comes from a human donor with alopecia areata.

The CDR3 loop reads CSVGSVSYTF. The CDR3 DNA reads as TGCAGCGTCGGATCTGTGAGCTACACCTTC. V usage is TRBV29-1 and J usage is TRBJ1-2; no clear D. Germline CDR1 and CDR2: SQVTM and ANQGSEA. V was shortened by 6 bases and J by 9 bases, with 11 bases between the two germline ends. The CDR3 sequence is 10 residues long. The variable domain in full, completed from reference TRBV29-1 and TRBJ1-2, reads SAVISQKPSRDICQRGTSLTIQCQVDSQVTMMFWYRQQPGQSLTLIATANQGSEATYESGFVIDKFPISRPNLTFSTLTVSNMSPEDSSIYLCSVGSVSYTFGSGTRLTVV.